This T cell receptor (beta chain) stems from a study of blood T cell repertoires in COVID-19. Clones were sequenced by immunoSEQ multiplex PCR, and TCRdb holds only the in-frame ones, with some missing. This table has 200,000 to 300,000 clones, around 90% appearing once. Sequenced input: peripheral blood. The receptor comes from a woman aged 55-69 years with COVID-19, enrolled during active disease.

The CDR3 here is CASSNNDRWIYEQYF. The CDR3 nucleotides read TGTGCCAGCAGCAATAACGACAGGTGGATCTACGAGCAGTACTTC. This rearrangement joins TRBV28 to TRBJ2-7, with D possibly being TRBD1 (6 bases). V lost 6 bases to trimming and J lost 3 bases, with 18 bases between them. Germline CDR1 MDHEN, CDR2 SYDVKM. The CDR3 contains 15 residues.